This T cell receptor beta chain was sequenced in a study of T cell responses to AZD1222 COVID-19 vaccine. Germline V gene data show CDR1 as SEHNR and CDR2 as FQNEAQ (reference sequence). V gave up 3 bases and J gave up 14 bases, with 19 bases separating them. The CDR3 has 13 amino acids. Only in-frame clones appear in the TCRdb table, and some are missing; sequencing was by immunoSEQ multiplex PCR. The sample lists about 160,000 clones; approximately 90% were seen once. This chain uses TRBV7-9 with TRBJ1-2, with D unresolved. The TCR originated in an adult who received the AZD1222 COVID-19 vaccine. The source material was peripheral blood, sampled 28 days after the second AZD1222 dose. The CDR3 DNA follows: TGTGCCAGCAGCTTGGAGTTCCAAAGTTACAGTACCTTC. Amino acid sequence: CASSLEFQSYSTF.